Below are 18 T cell receptor beta chains sequenced from a single sample in a study of response to subunit inactivated influenza vaccine. TCRdb called the RT-PCR reads again in MiXCR, with one record for every CDR3 protein. Here the sample spans 400,000 to 550,000 distinct CDR3 sequences, roughly 23% being singletons. The sequencing here drew on CD4+ T cells sorted from PBMCs, taken 4 to 6 days after vaccination. Receptor source: a man aged 50-60 years who received an inactivated influenza vaccine.

The chain couples TRBV25-1 to TRBJ2-1; D possibly corresponds to TRBD2 (5 bases). This CDR3 is built from 15 residues. The germline V gene encodes CDR1 MGHDK and CDR2 SYGVNS. The V gene lost 9 bases and the J gene lost 3 bases, with 18 bases spanning the gap. CDR3 in DNA: TGTGCCAGAACCGGGAATGTCTTTGACTACAATGAGCAGTTCTTC. Translating it yields CARTGNVFDYNEQFF.

This clonotype was counted between two and nine times. The genes are TRBV7-2 and TRBJ2-2; TRBD1 matches 8 bases. This CDR3 is built from 16 residues. The V segment lost 2 bases and the J segment 5 bases; nucleotides outside the gene matches: 7. Per germline, CDR1 SGHTA and CDR2 FQGNSA. CDR3: CASSLQGALRTGELFF. In DNA form, the CDR3 reads TGTGCCAGCAGCTTACAGGGGGCATTGCGGACCGGGGAGCTGTTTTTT.

The chain has TRBV20-1 and TRBJ1-1; no clear D gene. Trimming took 0 bases from V and 1 from J, leaving 6 bases between them. The CDR3 covers 13 residues. Germline values: CDR1 DFQATT, CDR2 SNEGSKA (reference sequence). CDR3 DNA: TGCAGTGCTAGAGATTTAACGAACACTGAAGCTTTCTTT. Translating it yields CSARDLTNTEAFF.

The chain combines TRBV6-1 with TRBJ2-3; 11 bases map to TRBD1. CDR3 length: 16 residues. The V and J ends lost 6 bases and 4 bases, in that order; junction bases with no gene match: 9. The germline CDR1 and CDR2 sequences are MNHNS and SASEGT. The chain's CDR3 is CASSRPGQGAPDTQYF. DNA of the CDR3: TGTGCCAGCAGCCGCCCCGGACAGGGGGCCCCAGATACGCAGTATTTT.

V is TRBV24-1 and J is TRBJ2-3; the D gene is possibly TRBD2 (6 bases). Trimming cost V 7 bases and J 0 bases, with 13 bases left between them. CDR3 length: 15 residues. Germline-derived CDR1 and CDR2 are KGHDR and SFDVKD. DNA for the CDR3: TGTGCCACCAGCAGAGCGGGTACTAGCACAGATACGCAGTATTTT. It yields the protein CATSRAGTSTDTQYF.

This chain connects TRBV18 to TRBJ1-5; the D is unclear. The V gene lost 2 bases and the J gene lost 4 bases, with 9 bases spanning the gap. The germline gives CDR1 KGHSH, CDR2 LQKENI. The CDR3 loop spans 14 amino acids. Written as DNA, the CDR3 is TGTGCCAGCTCACCATCGGGGAATAATCAGCCCCAGCATTTT. This gives the protein CASSPSGNNQPQHF.

In DNA form, the CDR3 reads TGTGCCAGCAGCTTAGAGCCCGGGACGGTCTCCTACGAGCAGTACTTC. Translated: CASSLEPGTVSYEQYF. The V and J genes are TRBV7-9 and TRBJ2-7, with D perhaps given as TRBD1 or TRBD2 (5 bases each). Germline assignment: CDR1 SEHNR and CDR2 FQNEAQ (reference sequence). The V end lost 1 base, the J end lost 0 bases, and 13 bases lay between the germline ends. The CDR3 contains 16 residues.

V and J are TRBV11-3 and TRBJ2-1, with D tentatively TRBD2 (6 bases). The germline gives CDR1 SGHNT, CDR2 YENEEA. The CDR3 extends over 15 amino acids. The V end was cut by 1 base, the J end by 5 bases, with 12 bases between. The CDR3 sequence is CASSLGSGVNNEQFF. Written as DNA, the CDR3 is TGTGCCAGCAGCTTAGGATCGGGAGTCAACAATGAGCAGTTCTTC.

Written as DNA, the CDR3 is TGTGCCAGCAGCCCATTCCAGATTAACTATGGCTACACCTTC. Protein product: CASSPFQINYGYTF. J is TRBJ1-2 and V is TRBV7-2; D gene unclear. The CDR3 loop spans 14 amino acids. V lost 5 bases and J lost 1, with 11 bases in between. Germline CDR1 and CDR2: SGHTA and FQGNSA.

This chain connects TRBV20-1 to TRBJ2-7, with 9 nucleotides matching TRBD2. Germline V lookup: CDR1 DFQATT, CDR2 SNEGSKA (reference sequence). The V and J ends lost 0 bases and 4 bases, in that order; junction bases with no gene match: 10. The CDR3 is 16 residues long. Here the CDR3 reads CSARDLPSGIKYEQYF. The DNA for the CDR3 is TGCAGTGCTAGAGATCTCCCTAGCGGGATTAAGTACGAGCAGTACTTC.

The chain links TRBV18 to TRBJ2-4, with 8 positions matching TRBD2. The V segment lost 3 bases and the J segment 4 bases; nucleotides outside the gene matches: 14. Germline V gives CDR1 KGHSH, CDR2 LQKENI. The CDR3 extends over 18 amino acids. The CDR3 nucleotides read TGTGCCAGCTCACCCGATTTTGGACTAGCCGCTGGGAAAAACATTCAGTACTTC. It is translated as CASSPDFGLAAGKNIQYF.

This clonotype was counted between two and nine times. The chain has TRBV28 and TRBJ1-5; D not certain. Germline V gives CDR1 MDHEN, CDR2 SYDVKM. The CDR3 is 12 residues long. V dropped 3 bases and J dropped 5 bases, with 5 bases sitting between them. CDR3 coding DNA: TGTGCCAGCAGTTTGTCGCATCAGCCCCAGCATTTT. It encodes CASSLSHQPQHF.

This clonotype was observed a handful of times. V usage is TRBV6-1 and J usage is TRBJ2-7, with 8 bases fitting TRBD1. The V and J ends lost 6 bases and 7 bases, in that order; junction bases with no gene match: 8. Germline-derived CDR1 and CDR2 are MNHNS and SASEGT. CDR3 length: 13 amino acids. The CDR3, as DNA: TGTGCCAGCAGACAGGGGGAAACTAGGGAGCAGTACTTC. This sequence encodes CASRQGETREQYF.

This chain uses TRBV27 with TRBJ2-1; tentatively, D is TRBD1 or TRBD2 (5 bases each). CDR3 length: 15 amino acids. Trimming pared 8 bases from V and 7 bases from J, leaving 21 bases between. Germline V lookup: CDR1 MNHEY, CDR2 SMNVEV (reference sequence). CDR3 region: CASGWGGTRANEQFF. CDR3 in DNA: TGTGCCAGCGGATGGGGTGGGACCCGGGCTAATGAGCAGTTCTTC.

The V call is TRBV7-3, the J call TRBJ2-1, with D tentatively TRBD1 (5 bases). The germline V and J ends were trimmed by 1 base and 5 bases, with 18 bases remaining between them. Per germline, CDR1 SGHTA and CDR2 FQGTGA. The CDR3 has 17 amino acids. The CDR3, as DNA: TGTGCCAGCAGCTTAATATCGTCCAGGGTGGTGAACAATGAGCAGTTCTTC. As protein: CASSLISSRVVNNEQFF.

This clonotype has only a few counts. The chain joins TRBV29-1 to TRBJ2-1; 11 bases are shared with TRBD2. CDR3 length: 13 amino acids. Per the germline V gene, CDR1 is SQVTM and CDR2 is ANQGSEA. The ends lost 6 bases at V and 4 bases at J; junction bases unmatched: 2. The CDR3 sequence: CSVSSGGYNEQFF. The CDR3 nucleotides read TGCAGCGTCTCTAGCGGGGGGTACAATGAGCAGTTCTTC.

There are a few counts of this clonotype. This chain joins TRBV7-8 and TRBJ2-3, with D maybe TRBD1 (5 bases). From germline, CDR1 is SGHVS and CDR2 FQNEAQ. V lost 4 bases to trimming and J lost 4 bases, with 9 bases between them. The CDR3 covers 13 residues. The CDR3 nucleotides read TGTGCCAGCAGCTCAAGGGGCCCAGATACGCAGTATTTT. Translated: CASSSRGPDTQYF.

This clonotype has just a few counts. The chain is built from TRBV5-1 and TRBJ2-7, with 9 bases identical to TRBD2. Trimming took 5 bases from V and 1 from J; bases not matched to a gene: 7. This CDR3 is built from 15 residues. Germline CDR1 and CDR2: SGHRS and YFSETQ. CDR3 protein: CASRRLAVYSYEQYF. The DNA of the CDR3 is TGCGCCAGCAGGAGACTAGCGGTTTATTCCTACGAGCAGTACTTC.